The 15 T cell receptor beta chains below all came from one sample that was sequenced in a study of blood T cell repertoires in COVID-19. Libraries were prepared by immunoSEQ multiplex PCR; TCRdb keeps only in-frame clonotypes and omits some of them. The sample has a few hundred thousand clones, approximately 85% seen once. The source material was peripheral blood. These receptors were obtained from a woman aged 70-85 years with acute or convalescent COVID-19.

V usage is TRBV5-1 and J usage is TRBJ2-1; tentative D call: TRBD2 (5 bases). The germline CDR1 and CDR2 sequences are SGHRS and YFSETQ. This CDR3 comprises 16 residues. The V end lost 1 base, the J end lost 3 bases, and 14 bases lay between the germline ends. Here the CDR3 reads CASSLIEGLGYNEQFF. In nucleotides, the CDR3 is TGCGCCAGCAGCTTGATCGAGGGTTTAGGCTACAATGAGCAGTTCTTC.

The chain recombines TRBV20-1 with TRBJ1-1; D remains unclear. CDR1 DFQATT and CDR2 SNEGSKA come from the germline V gene (reference sequence). The V gene lost 1 base and the J gene lost 5 bases, with 5 bases spanning the gap. This CDR3 comprises 11 residues. CDR3 in amino acids: CSARGKTEAFF. In DNA form, the CDR3 reads TGCAGTGCTAGAGGTAAAACTGAAGCTTTCTTT.

The chain is built from TRBV5-4 and TRBJ1-2; no firm D call. CDR1 and CDR2 (germline): SGHNT, YYREEE (reference sequence). CDR3 length: 14 amino acids. V was pared by 5 bases and J by 4 bases, with 15 bases between. CDR3 protein: CASSPGGKRYGYTF. CDR3 DNA sequence: TGTGCCAGCAGTCCCGGTGGCAAGCGCTATGGCTACACCTTC.

The rearrangement uses TRBV5-1 and TRBJ2-3; D remains unclear. The V and J ends lost 2 bases and 2 bases respectively, with 12 bases between them. CDR1 is SGHRS and CDR2 is YFSETQ in the germline V gene. The CDR3 length is 15 residues. The CDR3 sequence is CASSFSLGLTDTQYF. CDR3 sequence (DNA): TGCGCCAGCAGCTTTAGCCTAGGTCTCACAGATACGCAGTATTTT.

The chain combines TRBV27 with TRBJ1-2, with TRBD1 matching 7 bases. CDR1 is MNHEY and CDR2 is SMNVEV in the germline V gene (reference sequence). The CDR3 sequence is 18 residues long. Unmatched junction bases numbered 14, after V lost 0 bases and J lost 4 bases. The CDR3 here is CASSLSAGTAHKSYGYTF. Here the CDR3 DNA reads TGTGCCAGCAGTTTATCTGCCGGGACAGCGCATAAATCCTATGGCTACACCTTC.

V gene TRBV5-4 combines with J gene TRBJ1-6, with TRBD1 matching over 7 bases. Looked up from germline, CDR1 is SGHNT and CDR2 is YYREEE (reference sequence). The length of the CDR3 is 15 residues. Trimming took 7 bases from V and 7 from J; bases not matched to a gene: 11. The CDR3 nucleotides are TGTGCCAGCTGCCCCCCGACAGGGAGAAATTCACCCCTCCACTTT. Protein sequence: CASCPPTGRNSPLHF.

The DNA for the CDR3 is TGCGCCAGCAGCTTGGATAACAGCATTGTCTATGGCTACACCTTC. Its protein product is CASSLDNSIVYGYTF. The rearrangement uses TRBV5-1 and TRBJ1-2, with D uncertain. The CDR3 totals 15 residues. Per the germline V gene, CDR1 is SGHRS and CDR2 is YFSETQ. V shed 0 bases and J shed 4 bases, with 13 bases lying between them. Full variable domain (rest looked up from reference TRBV5-1 and TRBJ1-2): KAGVTQTPRYLIKTRGQQVTLSCSPISGHRSVSWYQQTPGQGLQFLFEYFSETQRNKGNFPGRFSGRQFSNSRSEMNVSTLELGDSALYLCASSLDNSIVYGYTFGSGTRLTVV.

V gene TRBV2 combines with J gene TRBJ2-4; weak D call: TRBD2 (5 bases). Germline loops: CDR1 SNHLY, CDR2 FYNNEI. V was cut by 7 bases and J by 5 bases, with 12 bases left in between. This CDR3 contains 13 residues. The CDR3: CASTPSRENIQYF. The CDR3 nucleotides are TGTGCCAGCACCCCCTCGAGGGAAAACATTCAGTACTTC.

J is TRBJ2-7 and V is TRBV11-1; D is undetermined. The CDR3 runs to 11 residues. Germline V gene lookup returns CDR1 SGHAT and CDR2 FQDESV (reference sequence). Trimming stripped 1 base from V and 5 bases from J, with 3 bases between. The CDR3: CASSLGDEQYF. As DNA, the CDR3 is TGTGCCAGCAGCTTAGGAGACGAGCAGTACTTC. Full variable domain (rest looked up from reference TRBV11-1 and TRBJ2-7): EAEVAQSPRYKITEKSQAVAFWCDPISGHATLYWYRQILGQGPELLVQFQDESVVDDSQLPKDRFSAERLKGVDSTLKIQPAELGDSAMYLCASSLGDEQYFGPGTRLTVT.

This clone has more than one count but fewer than ten. The chain employs TRBV6-5 and TRBJ2-2; D gene uncertain. This CDR3 has 11 amino acids. Trimming took 6 bases from V and 7 from J, leaving 6 bases between them. Looked up from germline, CDR1 is MNHEY and CDR2 is SVGAGI. CDR3 loop: CASRSDGELFF. For the CDR3, the DNA is TGTGCCAGCAGATCAGACGGGGAGCTGTTTTTT.

The gene calls are TRBV19 and TRBJ2-3; D is unclear. The CDR3 has 15 residues. The germline V and J ends were trimmed by 3 bases and 7 bases, with 17 bases remaining between them. The V gene's germline CDR1 is LNHDA and CDR2 SQIVND (reference sequence). The CDR3 reads CASSIGALGTHTQYF. CDR3 coding DNA: TGTGCCAGTAGTATTGGAGCTCTTGGCACTCATACGCAGTATTTT.

The CDR3 reads CASSQGVGGASEQYF. In nucleotides, the CDR3 is TGTGCCAGCAGCCAAGGAGTCGGTGGGGCATCCGAGCAGTACTTC. The J gene is TRBJ2-7, the V gene TRBV3-1 (or the pseudogene TRBV3-2); maybe TRBD1 (5 bases). This CDR3 is 15 amino acids long. V dropped 1 base and J dropped 6 bases, with 16 bases sitting between them. Germline loops: CDR1 LGHDT, CDR2 YNNKEL (reference sequence).

Comments on this clone: Relative to the germline gene, one junction end is altered; a read error may explain this. The sample has other DNA sequences that encode this CDR3 too. The rearrangement links TRBV29-1 to TRBJ2-3, with 9 bases lining up with TRBD2. This CDR3 has 16 amino acids. From germline, CDR1 is SQVTM and CDR2 ANQGSEA. Written as DNA, the CDR3 is TGTAGCGTTGAAAAACCCAGCGGGGGGACCACAGATACGCAGTATTTT. It translates to CSVEKPSGGTTDTQYF.

This clone came up a few times. The V and J genes are TRBV4-1 and TRBJ1-4; D is possibly TRBD1 (6 bases). V was trimmed by 1 base and J by 8 bases, leaving 17 bases between them. This CDR3 is 16 amino acids long. CDR1 is MGHRA, CDR2 YSYEKL, per germline. This CDR3 is CASSQVSPRGNEKLFF. In DNA form, the CDR3 reads TGCGCCAGCAGCCAAGTCTCGCCCAGGGGCAACGAAAAACTGTTTTTT.

This chain connects TRBV18 to TRBJ1-2; D uncertain. The CDR3 has 17 amino acids. Germline assignment: CDR1 KGHSH and CDR2 LQKENI. Trimming pared 6 bases from V and 4 bases from J, leaving 24 bases between. The CDR3 loop is CASSHISLQRAAYGYTF. In DNA, the CDR3 is TGTGCCAGCTCTCACATTTCACTGCAGAGGGCGGCCTATGGCTACACCTTC.